The next 23 T cell receptor beta chains were all read from a single sample in a study of T cell repertoires in ileal Crohn's disease. Repertoires were generated with immunoSEQ multiplex PCR, while TCRdb's copy carries only in-frame clones and drops some. The data show 2,500 or so clones, 79% seen once. The specimen sequenced was ileal tissue. These receptors were obtained from an adult with Crohn's disease.

The rearrangement links TRBV14 to TRBJ1-1; D unclear. The V end lost 1 base, the J end lost 4 bases, and 4 bases lay between the germline ends. This CDR3 is 12 amino acids long. In germline, CDR1 is SGHDN, CDR2 FVKESK. The CDR3 is CASSQVATEAFF. For the CDR3, the DNA is TGTGCCAGCAGCCAAGTAGCCACTGAAGCTTTCTTT.

The gene calls are TRBV2 and TRBJ1-3, with 7 nucleotides matching TRBD1. V lost 2 bases and J lost 0; bases outside the gene matches: 16. Per the germline V gene, CDR1 is SNHLY and CDR2 is FYNNEI. The CDR3 contains 20 residues. This CDR3 reads CASSEWWQGDRTSSGNTIYF. The CDR3, as DNA: TGTGCCAGCAGTGAATGGTGGCAGGGGGATCGTACTAGCTCTGGAAACACCATATATTTT.

This sequence joins TRBV11-2 and TRBJ2-7; a weak D match, TRBD2 (6 bases). The V and J ends lost 2 bases and 3 bases respectively, with 11 bases between them. CDR1 SGHAT and CDR2 FQNNGV come from the germline V gene. This CDR3 has 14 residues. CDR3 amino acids: CASSLRWGDYEQYF. Written as DNA, the CDR3 is TGTGCCAGCAGCTTAAGGTGGGGGGACTACGAGCAGTACTTC.

CDR3 sequence reads: CASSLDQGALIEQYF. The CDR3, as DNA: TGTGCCAGCAGCTTGGATCAGGGGGCGCTGATCGAGCAGTACTTC. V usage is TRBV5-4 and J usage is TRBJ2-7; TRBD1 matches at 8 bases. The germline V gene has CDR1 SGHNT and CDR2 YYREEE (reference sequence). The CDR3 loop spans 15 amino acids. V lost 0 bases to trimming and J lost 6 bases; unmatched junction nucleotides: 8. The full variable domain, its missing parts supplied by reference TRBV5-4 and TRBJ2-7, is ETGVTQSPTHLIKTRGQQVTLRCSSQSGHNTVSWYQQALGQGPQFIFQYYREEENGRGNFPPRFSGLQFPNYSSELNVNALELDDSALYLCASSLDQGALIEQYFGPGTRLTVT.

The chain combines TRBV27 with TRBJ1-1; the D gene is possibly TRBD1 (5 bases). The CDR3 has 13 amino acids. From germline, CDR1 is MNHEY and CDR2 SMNVEV (reference sequence). V lost 8 bases to trimming and J lost 0 bases, with 10 bases between them. Here the CDR3 reads CASSGGLNTEAFF. CDR3 DNA: TGTGCCAGCTCCGGGGGGTTGAACACTGAAGCTTTCTTT.

The rearrangement joins TRBV4-1 to TRBJ1-1; D is undetermined. The CDR3 length is 14 residues. Per the germline V gene, CDR1 is MGHRA and CDR2 is YSYEKL. The V and J ends lost 4 bases and 0 bases respectively, with 9 bases between them. CDR3 sequence: CASSPLVLNTEAFF. The DNA of the CDR3 is TGCGCCAGCAGCCCCCTTGTTCTGAACACTGAAGCTTTCTTT.

The rearrangement links TRBV27 to TRBJ1-5; D not certain. The germline V gene encodes CDR1 MNHEY and CDR2 SMNVEV (reference sequence). Trimming cost V 6 bases and J 6 bases, with 12 bases left between them. This CDR3 is built from 13 residues. CDR3 loop: CASRGASGQPQHF. The CDR3 bases are TGTGCCAGCAGGGGTGCCTCAGGTCAGCCCCAGCATTTT.

The rearrangement links TRBV9 to TRBJ2-3; tentatively, D is TRBD2 (6 bases). V was clipped by 1 base and J by 0 bases, with 15 bases between them. This CDR3 region has 17 residues. Per germline, CDR1 SGDLS and CDR2 YYNGEE. CDR3 DNA sequence: TGTGCCAGCAGCGTATCCATTTCGGGAGAAAGCACAGATACGCAGTATTTT. Protein sequence: CASSVSISGESTDTQYF.

In its sample, this clone was seen once. The chain has TRBV6-9 and TRBJ1-2; D is ambiguous. The CDR3 sequence is 11 residues long. Germline V lookup: CDR1 MNHGY, CDR2 SVAAGI. The ends were cut back, 6 bases at V and 6 bases at J, with 8 bases in the middle. The CDR3, as DNA: TGTGCCAGCAGGAGGGATGATGGCTACACCTTC. It is translated as CASRRDDGYTF.

The chain has TRBV11-1 and TRBJ2-6, with no clear D. The V and J ends lost 5 bases and 1 base respectively, with 18 bases between them. CDR1 is SGHAT, CDR2 FQDESV, per germline (reference sequence). This CDR3 spans 18 amino acids. The CDR3 loop reads CASSIHHSVQSGANVLTF. The CDR3 DNA sequence: TGTGCCAGCAGCATACACCATTCCGTCCAATCTGGGGCCAACGTCCTGACTTTC. The full variable domain, its missing parts supplied by reference TRBV11-1 and TRBJ2-6, is EAEVAQSPRYKITEKSQAVAFWCDPISGHATLYWYRQILGQGPELLVQFQDESVVDDSQLPKDRFSAERLKGVDSTLKIQPAELGDSAMYLCASSIHHSVQSGANVLTFGAGSRLTVL.

This clone appeared a few times. The J gene is TRBJ1-1, the V gene TRBV6-1, with 9 bases lining up with TRBD1. In germline, CDR1 is MNHNS, CDR2 SASEGT. J was trimmed by 3 bases and V by 5 bases; bases with no gene match: 4. The CDR3 has 14 residues. The CDR3 loop reads CASSITGGYTEAFF. CDR3 bases: TGTGCCAGCAGTATTACAGGGGGCTACACTGAAGCTTTCTTT.

The rearrangement joins TRBV27 to TRBJ1-2, with D perhaps TRBD1 (6 bases). This CDR3 is built from 14 residues. CDR1 MNHEY and CDR2 SMNVEV come from the germline V gene (reference sequence). The germline V and J ends were trimmed by 6 bases and 4 bases, with 15 bases remaining between them. The CDR3 loop is CASRPLQGPYGYTF. The CDR3 DNA reads TGTGCCAGCAGACCACTACAGGGCCCCTATGGCTACACCTTC.

The CDR3 loop reads CASSEWRADSGANVLTF. The CDR3, as DNA: TGCGCCAGCAGTGAGTGGAGGGCCGACTCTGGGGCCAACGTCCTGACTTTC. This chain connects TRBV10-1 to TRBJ2-6, with a possible D match to TRBD2 (6 bases). CDR1 WNHNN and CDR2 SYGVQD come from the germline V gene (reference sequence). This CDR3 region has 17 residues. V was clipped by 1 base and J by 0 bases, with 10 bases between them.

This chain links TRBV30 with TRBJ2-1; 9 bases are a match to TRBD1. This CDR3 region has 14 residues. The junction had 12 bases not matched to a gene; V was cut back by 5 bases and J by 10 bases. Per germline, CDR1 GTSNPN and CDR2 SVGIG (reference sequence). The CDR3 loop is CAWGTGTGLKEQFF. The DNA for the CDR3 is TGTGCCTGGGGAACCGGGACAGGGTTAAAGGAGCAGTTCTTC.

The chain links TRBV6-5 to TRBJ1-3, with D perhaps TRBD1 (6 bases). Germline CDR1 MNHEY, CDR2 SVGAGI. V lost 4 bases to trimming and J lost 2 bases, with 15 bases between them. The CDR3 runs 16 residues. CDR3 residues: CASSSNRVGTGNTIYF. Written as DNA, the CDR3 is TGTGCCAGCAGTTCCAACAGGGTAGGAACTGGAAACACCATATATTTT.

This clone appeared once. The V call is TRBV7-9, the J call TRBJ1-4; D gene unclear. The CDR3 contains 15 residues. Germline-derived CDR1 and CDR2 are SEHNR and FQNEAQ (reference sequence). Trimming took 3 bases from V and 7 from J, leaving 15 bases between them. CDR3 residues: CASSFTGLGGEKLFF. The CDR3 DNA reads TGTGCCAGCAGCTTCACTGGCCTAGGTGGTGAAAAACTGTTTTTT. The entire variable domain, with the rest obtained from reference TRBV7-9 and TRBJ1-4, is as follows: DTGVSQNPRHKITKRGQNVTFRCDPISEHNRLYWYRQTLGQGPEFLTYFQNEAQLEKSRLLSDRFSAERPKGSFSTLEIQRTEQGDSAMYLCASSFTGLGGEKLFFGSGTQLSVL.

The chain joins TRBV9 to TRBJ1-5; D is unclear. The length of the CDR3 is 14 residues. Germline CDR1 is SGDLS and CDR2 is YYNGEE. The ends were cut back, 0 bases at V and 3 bases at J, with 7 bases in the middle. CDR3 in DNA: TGTGCCAGCAGCGTAGGGGCAACCAATCAGCCCCAGCATTTT. It specifies CASSVGATNQPQHF.

This sequence joins TRBV4-2 and TRBJ1-2, with D maybe TRBD1 (6 bases). Trimming removed 3 bases at V and 4 bases at J, with 15 bases between. This CDR3 is built from 15 residues. Germline V gives CDR1 LGHNA, CDR2 YNFKEQ. CDR3 residues: CASSQEGQTAYGYTF. CDR3 DNA sequence: TGTGCCAGCAGCCAGGAAGGACAGACAGCCTATGGCTACACCTTC.

The chain carries TRBV27 and TRBJ2-1; 7 bases agree with TRBD2. CDR3 size: 15 residues. V lost 7 bases and J lost 0; bases outside the gene matches: 6. CDR1 is MNHEY and CDR2 is SMNVEV in the germline V gene (reference sequence). CDR3: CASTIAGNSYNEQFF. In DNA form, the CDR3 reads TGTGCCAGCACCATAGCGGGCAACTCCTACAATGAGCAGTTCTTC.

V is TRBV18 and J is TRBJ1-6, with no clear D. The V gene lost 8 bases and the J gene lost 6 bases, with 5 bases spanning the gap. The CDR3 runs 11 residues. CDR1 is KGHSH, CDR2 LQKENI, per germline. Here the CDR3 reads CASGSNSPLHF. In nucleotides, the CDR3 is TGTGCCAGCGGGAGTAATTCACCCCTCCACTTT.

The CDR3 sequence: CASSIGLRTEAFF. CDR3 coding DNA: TGTGCCAGTAGTATCGGACTGCGAACTGAAGCTTTCTTT. V and J are TRBV19 and TRBJ1-1; D remains unclear. V was clipped by 3 bases and J by 5 bases, with 10 bases between them. Germline CDR1 reads LNHDA; CDR2 reads SQIVND (reference sequence). The CDR3 totals 13 residues.

V and J are TRBV19 and TRBJ1-2; tentative D call: TRBD1 (6 bases). The CDR3 runs 12 residues. Germline V gene lookup returns CDR1 LNHDA and CDR2 SQIVND (reference sequence). V gave up 7 bases and J gave up 5 bases, with 11 bases separating them. The CDR3 nucleotides are TGTGCCAGTAACATGGACAGATATGGCTACACCTTC. This sequence encodes CASNMDRYGYTF.

The chain links TRBV5-6 to TRBJ1-2; 8 bases line up with TRBD1. V shed 4 bases and J 8 bases; nucleotides not matched to a gene: 10. CDR1 is SGHDT, CDR2 YYEEEE, per germline. The length of the CDR3 is 14 residues. The CDR3, as DNA: TGTGCCAGCAGCCCAGGACAGGGATTGATCGGCTACACCTTC. This sequence encodes CASSPGQGLIGYTF.